Presented here are 32 T cell receptor beta chains from one specimen sequenced in a study of fetal regulatory T cell absence and autoimmunity. Produced via immunoSEQ multiplex PCR; TCRdb's table is partial and in-frame only. The table lists more than 85,000 clones, approximately 79% of them singletons, with 1.5% to 2.5% in the top ten. Sequenced sample: pancreas tissue. The receptors derive from a male donor with IPEX syndrome.

This clone was observed a few times. J is TRBJ1-2 and V is TRBV12-5, with D possibly matching TRBD1 (6 bases). The length of the CDR3 is 13 residues. V lost 5 bases, J lost 8 bases, and 15 bases lay in between. The germline V gene has CDR1 LGHNT and CDR2 FRNRAP. The CDR3 region has the DNA TGTGCTAGTGGTCCCCCAGGGGCCAGGGGCTACACCTTC. The encoded protein is CASGPPGARGYTF.

V usage is TRBV4-2 and J usage is TRBJ1-2; D perhaps matches TRBD1 (5 bases). CDR1 LGHNA and CDR2 YNFKEQ come from the germline V gene. The ends were cut back, 0 bases at V and 2 bases at J, with 13 bases in the middle. This CDR3 has 16 amino acids. The CDR3 region has the DNA TGTGCCAGCAGCCAAGATCCGGGGCAGCAAAACTATGGCTACACCTTC. Protein product: CASSQDPGQQNYGYTF.

CDR3 sequence reads: CASSPKGGRLNTEAFF. The CDR3 nucleotides are TGTGCCAGCAGCCCAAAGGGGGGCCGACTGAACACTGAAGCTTTCTTT. This chain links TRBV7-2 with TRBJ1-1; TRBD1 might be the D (6 bases). V was clipped by 5 bases and J by 0 bases, with 16 bases between them. The CDR3 length is 16 residues. Germline loops: CDR1 SGHTA, CDR2 FQGNSA.

V gene TRBV7-8 combines with J gene TRBJ2-1, with 11 bases aligning to TRBD1. The length of the CDR3 is 14 residues. V dropped 8 bases and J dropped 5; count of bases not matched to a gene: 5. Germline loops: CDR1 SGHVS, CDR2 FQNEAQ. The CDR3 DNA sequence: TGTGCCAGCCGGACAGGGGGCGCGAACAATGAGCAGTTCTTC. Protein: CASRTGGANNEQFF.

The V and J genes are TRBV9 and TRBJ2-5; 8 bases match TRBD2. The CDR3 covers 14 residues. Losses at the gene ends were 0 bases for V and 9 bases for J; bases not matched to a gene: 7. The germline V gene has CDR1 SGDLS and CDR2 YYNGEE. For the CDR3, the DNA is TGTGCCAGCAGCGTAGACGGGGGGGCTGGGGCCCAGTACTTC. Its translation: CASSVDGGAGAQYF.

The chain couples TRBV5-6 to TRBJ1-2; D is possibly TRBD1 (5 bases). With 2 bases removed from V and 4 bases from J, the gap between germline ends came to 9 bases. CDR3 length: 13 residues. CDR1 and CDR2 from the germline V gene are SGHDT and YYEEEE. The CDR3 loop is CASSFWDFYGYTF. CDR3 nucleotides: TGTGCCAGCAGCTTTTGGGACTTCTATGGCTACACCTTC.

The V call is TRBV4-1, the J call TRBJ2-1; 9 positions match TRBD2. The J segment lost 9 bases and the V segment lost 1 base, leaving 7 bases of the junction unmatched. In germline, CDR1 is MGHRA, CDR2 YSYEKL. The CDR3 runs 15 residues. CDR3 in amino acids: CASSQVSSGIVEQFF. The DNA for the CDR3 is TGCGCCAGCAGCCAAGTATCTAGCGGGATAGTTGAGCAGTTCTTC.

The chain recombines TRBV5-1 with TRBJ2-5, with TRBD1 matching 9 bases. Germline V gene lookup returns CDR1 SGHRS and CDR2 YFSETQ. The J segment lost 5 bases and the V segment lost 0 bases, leaving 14 bases of the junction unmatched. The CDR3 is 18 residues long. CDR3 nucleotides: TGCGCCAGCAGCTTGGCCAGGGGACAGGGACCTTGTAAGGAGACCCAGTACTTC. Amino acids: CASSLARGQGPCKETQYF.

This clone was detected only a few times. The chain combines TRBV30 with TRBJ1-1; no firm D call. Trimming took off 6 bases at V and 4 bases at J, with 21 bases between the two ends. The V gene's germline CDR1 is GTSNPN and CDR2 SVGIG (reference sequence). This CDR3 is 15 amino acids long. CDR3: CACPSGTLTSTEAFF. CDR3 nucleotide sequence: TGTGCCTGCCCTTCCGGAACTTTAACGAGCACTGAAGCTTTCTTT.

The gene calls are TRBV7-9 and TRBJ1-1; D may be TRBD1 (5 bases). The CDR3 is 13 amino acids. From germline, CDR1 is SEHNR and CDR2 FQNEAQ (reference sequence). The V gene lost 5 bases and the J gene lost 11 bases, with 18 bases spanning the gap. The CDR3 is CASSPGTEMGAFF. In DNA form, the CDR3 reads TGTGCCAGCAGCCCCGGGACGGAGATGGGGGCTTTCTTT. Variable domain in full (rest from reference TRBV7-9 and TRBJ1-1): DTGVSQNPRHKITKRGQNVTFRCDPISEHNRLYWYRQTLGQGPEFLTYFQNEAQLEKSRLLSDRFSAERPKGSFSTLEIQRTEQGDSAMYLCASSPGTEMGAFFGQGTRLTVV.

This rearrangement joins TRBV4-1 to TRBJ2-5; 11 nucleotides agree with TRBD1. V shed 4 bases, J shed 5 bases, and the junction held 9 bases outside the gene matches. Per the germline V gene, CDR1 is MGHRA and CDR2 is YSYEKL. There are 16 residues in the CDR3. The CDR3 nucleotides are TGCGCCAGCAGCCGTCTCGGACAGGGGGCGAGGGAGACCCAGTACTTC. The encoded protein is CASSRLGQGARETQYF.

The chain combines TRBV7-9 with TRBJ1-4; a possible D gene is TRBD1 (6 bases). The CDR3 length is 13 residues. Trimming took 2 bases from V and 5 from J, leaving 6 bases between them. Germline CDR1 is SEHNR and CDR2 is FQNEAQ (reference sequence). The CDR3 region is CASSLTGNEKLFF. The CDR3 bases are TGTGCCAGCAGCTTAACAGGGAATGAAAAACTGTTTTTT.

The CDR3 spells CASSEAGLNTGELFF. The CDR3 nucleotides are TGTGCCAGCAGTGAAGCGGGCCTCAACACCGGGGAGCTGTTTTTT. J is TRBJ2-2 and V is TRBV6-1; D is unresolved. The CDR3 runs to 15 residues. Germline values: CDR1 MNHNS, CDR2 SASEGT. The V and J ends lost 0 bases and 2 bases respectively, with 7 bases between them.

CDR3 loop: CASSHPPGQRTDTQYF. CDR3 DNA sequence: TGCGCCAGCAGCCACCCCCCCGGACAGAGAACAGATACGCAGTATTTT. J is TRBJ2-3 and V is TRBV4-1; D is perhaps TRBD1 (6 bases). Trimming shortened V by 3 bases and J by 3 bases, and 16 bases separated the two germline ends. From germline, CDR1 is MGHRA and CDR2 YSYEKL. The CDR3 contains 16 residues.

With regard to this clone: One junction end does not reproduce the germline sequence, and a read error may be involved. The chain recombines TRBV7-7 with TRBJ2-1; D gene uncertain. The germline V gene has CDR1 SSHAT and CDR2 FNYEAQ (reference sequence). The CDR3 is 15 residues long. CDR3 in DNA: TGTGCTAGCAGCTACATTTTAAGCTCCTACAATGAGCAGTTCTTC. It specifies CASSYILSSYNEQFF. Combining the CDR3 with reference TRBV7-7 and TRBJ2-1 gives the whole variable domain GAGVSQSPRYKVTKRGQDVTLRCDPISSHATLYWYQQALGQGPEFLTYFNYEAQPDKSGLPSDRFSAERPEGSISTLTIQRTEQRDSAMYRCASSYILSSYNEQFFGPGTRLTVL.

The chain combines TRBV5-1 with TRBJ1-2; 10 bases are a match to TRBD1. The CDR3 consists of 14 residues. V was clipped by 2 bases and J by 5 bases; unmatched bases: 3. Per the germline V gene, CDR1 is SGHRS and CDR2 is YFSETQ. For the CDR3, the DNA is TGCGCCAGCAGCTTACCGGGACAGGGGTATGGCTACACCTTC. Residues: CASSLPGQGYGYTF.

This sequence joins TRBV2 and TRBJ2-4; 7 bases are shared with TRBD1. Germline V CDR1 and CDR2: SNHLY, FYNNEI. CDR3 length: 18 amino acids. Losses at the gene ends were 5 bases for V and 0 bases for J; bases not matched to a gene: 13. The DNA for the CDR3 is TGTGCCAGCAGTCCCCAATGGACAGGCCTCTTAGCCAAAAACATTCAGTACTTC. Translating it yields CASSPQWTGLLAKNIQYF. The whole variable domain, filled in from reference TRBV2 and TRBJ2-4, reads EPEVTQTPSHQVTQMGQEVILRCVPISNHLYFYWYRQILGQKVEFLVSFYNNEISEKSEIFDDQFSVERPDGSNFTLKIRSTKLEDSAMYFCASSPQWTGLLAKNIQYFGAGTRLSVL.

This chain joins TRBV29-1 and TRBJ2-4; no firm D call. Looked up from germline, CDR1 is SQVTM and CDR2 is ANQGSEA. Trimming took 4 bases from V and 3 from J, leaving 10 bases between them. CDR3 size: 13 residues. The CDR3 DNA reads as TGCAGCGTTGTTTCCTGGGACAAAAACATTCAGTACTTC. It translates to CSVVSWDKNIQYF.

A remark on this clone: Within the sample, other DNA sequences also encode this same CDR3. V usage is TRBV7-2 and J usage is TRBJ1-2; TRBD1 agrees at 9 bases. The length of the CDR3 is 14 residues. J was trimmed by 5 bases and V by 1 base; bases with no gene match: 2. Germline V gives CDR1 SGHTA, CDR2 FQGNSA. CDR3 sequence reads: CASSLETGGYGYTF. For the CDR3, the DNA is TGTGCCAGCAGCTTAGAGACAGGGGGGTATGGCTACACCTTC.

This clone occurred a few times. The chain uses TRBV7-2 and TRBJ2-2, with D tentatively TRBD2 (6 bases). Germline assignment: CDR1 SGHTA and CDR2 FQGNSA. The length of the CDR3 is 14 residues. V lost 5 bases, J lost 3 bases, and 10 bases lay in between. The CDR3 here is CASSETRDTGELFF. The CDR3, as DNA: TGTGCCAGCAGCGAGACTAGGGACACCGGGGAGCTGTTTTTT.

J is TRBJ2-7 and V is TRBV28; no reliable D call. V was trimmed by 3 bases and J by 6 bases, leaving 12 bases between them. The CDR3 covers 13 residues. The germline CDR1 and CDR2 sequences are MDHEN and SYDVKM. CDR3 in DNA: TGTGCCAGCAGTTTTAGCCCTTCCCTCGAGCAGTACTTC. It specifies CASSFSPSLEQYF.

CDR3 sequence (DNA): TGCGCCAGCAGCCTTAGATTGTGGACTAGCCAAGAGACCCAGTACTTC. Protein: CASSLRLWTSQETQYF. The chain combines TRBV4-1 with TRBJ2-5, with TRBD2 matching 7 bases. J was trimmed by 1 base and V by 4 bases; bases with no gene match: 9. The CDR3 loop spans 16 amino acids. Germline V gene data show CDR1 as MGHRA and CDR2 as YSYEKL.

There are a few counts of this clone. The chain combines TRBV10-2 with TRBJ1-2; tentatively, D is TRBD1 (6 bases). Deletions cut 7 bases from V and 2 bases from J, with 14 bases between. Germline-derived CDR1 and CDR2 are WSHSY and SAAADI. The length of the CDR3 is 14 residues. The CDR3 is CASTIGQPNYGYTF. In DNA form, the CDR3 reads TGCGCCAGCACCATTGGACAGCCGAACTATGGCTACACCTTC.

The chain links TRBV6-1 to TRBJ2-7, with TRBD2 matching 9 bases. Germline V gives CDR1 MNHNS, CDR2 SASEGT. This CDR3 comprises 14 residues. The V gene end was trimmed by 8 bases and the J gene end by 3 bases; junction bases not matched to a gene: 8. The CDR3 loop reads CASSSLAGDYEQYF. The CDR3 DNA reads TGTGCCAGCTCCTCCTTAGCGGGGGACTACGAGCAGTACTTC.

The J gene is TRBJ2-7, the V gene TRBV18, with 7 bases fitting TRBD1. This CDR3 spans 15 amino acids. The trim removed 4 bases at V and 0 bases at J, leaving 6 bases unmatched. Germline V CDR1 and CDR2: KGHSH, LQKENI. The CDR3 loop reads CASSRYRGFSYEQYF. The CDR3 DNA is TGTGCCAGCTCACGATACAGGGGATTCTCCTACGAGCAGTACTTC.

The rearrangement uses TRBV5-6 and TRBJ2-7; possible D gene TRBD2, 6 bases. Per germline, CDR1 SGHDT and CDR2 YYEEEE. The CDR3 covers 16 residues. Trimming took off 3 bases at V and 7 bases at J, with 23 bases between the two ends. In nucleotides, the CDR3 is TGTGCCAGCAGCTGGCTCCTGGAGGGCCTTGGAGGGGAGCAGTACTTC. Protein sequence: CASSWLLEGLGGEQYF.

The genes are TRBV7-2 and TRBJ1-3, with no clear D. Trimming stripped 1 base from V and 1 base from J, with 8 bases between. The CDR3 consists of 15 residues. Germline loops: CDR1 SGHTA, CDR2 FQGNSA. The CDR3 sequence: CASSLVWGSGNTIYF. In DNA form, the CDR3 reads TGTGCCAGCAGCTTAGTGTGGGGTTCTGGAAACACCATATATTTT.

This rearrangement joins TRBV11-3 to TRBJ2-1; 7 bases match TRBD2. The CDR3 runs 16 residues. V lost 1 base, J lost 2 bases, and 5 bases stayed unmatched. CDR1 is SGHNT and CDR2 is YENEEA in the germline V gene. This CDR3 reads CASSLVEGTTYNEQFF. The CDR3 nucleotides read TGTGCCAGCAGCTTAGTGGAGGGGACTACCTACAATGAGCAGTTCTTC.

This clone was seen more than once but under ten times. This rearrangement joins TRBV2 to TRBJ1-6, with D maybe TRBD1 (5 bases). Deletions cut 2 bases from V and 7 bases from J, with 9 bases between. The CDR3 extends over 14 amino acids. CDR1 and CDR2 from the germline V gene are SNHLY and FYNNEI. For the CDR3, the DNA is TGTGCCAGCAGTGAAACAGGCCAAAATTCACCCCTCCACTTT. The encoded protein is CASSETGQNSPLHF.

J is TRBJ1-1 and V is TRBV6-5; 11 bases line up with TRBD1. V lost 1 base and J lost 4; bases outside the gene matches: 5. This CDR3 has 16 residues. Germline V CDR1 and CDR2: MNHEY, SVGAGI. The CDR3 sequence is CASSYYPGTGGTEAFF. The CDR3 bases are TGTGCCAGCAGTTACTATCCCGGGACAGGGGGCACTGAAGCTTTCTTT.

The chain combines TRBV5-4 with TRBJ2-3; D may be TRBD1 or TRBD2 (5 bases each). Germline loops: CDR1 SGHNT, CDR2 YYREEE (reference sequence). Trimming stripped 6 bases from V and 5 bases from J, with 19 bases between. The CDR3 contains 15 residues. CDR3 residues: CASTWSGPGGDTQYF. For the CDR3, the DNA is TGTGCCAGCACCTGGTCGGGGCCTGGGGGAGATACGCAGTATTTT.

This clone was counted only a few times. This chain uses TRBV11-2 with TRBJ1-5, with no clear D. Trimming cost V 2 bases and J 5 bases, with 7 bases left between them. CDR1 and CDR2 from the germline V gene are SGHAT and FQNNGV. The length of the CDR3 is 13 residues. CDR3 region: CASSLTEDQPQHF. The CDR3 nucleotides read TGTGCCAGCAGCTTAACAGAGGATCAGCCCCAGCATTTT.